This T cell receptor (beta chain) was retrieved from a study of radiation and T cells in renal cell carcinoma. Broader study findings: From baseline, blood top tumor clonotypes peaked at 2 weeks post-radiation.

Time point reported: blood 2 weeks post-SBRT. Treatment defined: 15 Gy SBRT to primary tumor, nephrectomy 4 weeks later. Blood was sampled at baseline, 2 weeks and 4 weeks after SBRT. V gave up 0 bases and J gave up 0 bases; unmatched junction bases: 5. Germline assignment: CDR1 MGHRA and CDR2 YSYEKL. The CDR3 length is 18 residues. TCRdb's copy holds only in-frame clones and misses some; the assay was immunoSEQ multiplex PCR. The profile shows about 65,000 clones, around three quarters of them singletons. The table lists this clone with a few counts. What it binds is unknown. The receptor comes from a man aged 55-75 years with renal cell carcinoma. The chain has TRBV4-1 and TRBJ1-4, with 9 nucleotides matching TRBD1. The sequencing here drew on blood, taken from a patient whose treatment included radiotherapy and nephrectomy. The CDR3 sequence: CASSQDLGQGATNEKLFF. The CDR3 DNA sequence: TGCGCCAGCAGCCAAGATTTGGGACAGGGAGCAACTAATGAAAAACTGTTTTTT.